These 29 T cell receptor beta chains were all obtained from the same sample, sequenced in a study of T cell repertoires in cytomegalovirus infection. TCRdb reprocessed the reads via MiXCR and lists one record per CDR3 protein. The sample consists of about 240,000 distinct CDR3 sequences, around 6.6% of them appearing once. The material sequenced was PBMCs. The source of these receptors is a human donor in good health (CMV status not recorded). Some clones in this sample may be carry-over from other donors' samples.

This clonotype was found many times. The CDR3 DNA reads as TGTGCCAGCAGCTTAGCCGTCGGCTCCTATGGCTACACCTTC. Amino acids: CASSLAVGSYGYTF. This chain joins TRBV7-9 and TRBJ1-2, with D hard to call. The CDR3 consists of 14 residues. The germline V and J ends were trimmed by 0 bases and 4 bases, with 9 bases remaining between them. The germline CDR1 and CDR2 sequences are SEHNR and FQNEAQ (reference sequence).

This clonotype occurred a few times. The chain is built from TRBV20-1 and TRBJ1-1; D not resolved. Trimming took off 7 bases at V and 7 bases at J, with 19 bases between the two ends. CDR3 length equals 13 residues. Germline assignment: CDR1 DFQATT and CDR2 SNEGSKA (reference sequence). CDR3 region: CSGGVESTYEAFF. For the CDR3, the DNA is TGCAGTGGAGGTGTAGAGAGCACCTATGAAGCTTTCTTT.

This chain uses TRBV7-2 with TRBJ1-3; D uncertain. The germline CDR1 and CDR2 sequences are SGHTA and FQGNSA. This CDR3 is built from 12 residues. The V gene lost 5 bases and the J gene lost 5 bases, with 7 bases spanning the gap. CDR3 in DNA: TGTGCCAGCAGCGGCGGGAGAAACACCATATATTTT. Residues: CASSGGRNTIYF.

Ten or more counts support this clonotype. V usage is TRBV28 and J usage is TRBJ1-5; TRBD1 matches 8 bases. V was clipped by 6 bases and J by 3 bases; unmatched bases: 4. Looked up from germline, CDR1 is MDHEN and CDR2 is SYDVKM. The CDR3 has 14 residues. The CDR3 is CASRQDRVNQPQHF. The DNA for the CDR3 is TGTGCCAGCAGGCAGGACAGGGTCAATCAGCCCCAGCATTTT.

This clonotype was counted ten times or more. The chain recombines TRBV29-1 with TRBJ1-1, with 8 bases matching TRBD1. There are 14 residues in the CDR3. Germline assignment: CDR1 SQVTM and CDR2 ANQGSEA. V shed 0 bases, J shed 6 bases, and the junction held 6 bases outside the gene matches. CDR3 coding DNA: TGCAGCGTTGAAGAGACAGGGGTTAACGCTGAAGCTTTCTTT. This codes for CSVEETGVNAEAFF.

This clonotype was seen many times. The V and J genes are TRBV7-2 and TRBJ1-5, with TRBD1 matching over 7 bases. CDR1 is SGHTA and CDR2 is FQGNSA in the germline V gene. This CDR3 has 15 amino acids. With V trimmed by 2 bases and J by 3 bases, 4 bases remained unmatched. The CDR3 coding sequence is TGTGCCAGCAGCTTAAGGACAGGACCCAATCAGCCCCAGCATTTT. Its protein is CASSLRTGPNQPQHF.

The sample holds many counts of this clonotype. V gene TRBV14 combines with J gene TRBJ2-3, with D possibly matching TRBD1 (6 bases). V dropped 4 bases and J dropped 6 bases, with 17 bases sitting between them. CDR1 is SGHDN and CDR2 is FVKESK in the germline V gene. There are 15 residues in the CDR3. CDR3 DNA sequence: TGTGCCAGCAGCCGACAGGTTTTTTCAATGGATACGCAGTATTTT. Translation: CASSRQVFSMDTQYF.

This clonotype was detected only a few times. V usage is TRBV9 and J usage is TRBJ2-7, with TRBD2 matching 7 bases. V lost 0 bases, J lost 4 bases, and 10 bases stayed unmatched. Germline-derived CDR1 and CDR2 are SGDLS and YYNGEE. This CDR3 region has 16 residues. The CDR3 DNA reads TGTGCCAGCAGCGTAGCGGGAGGAAGCCCCCCATACGAGCAGTACTTC. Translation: CASSVAGGSPPYEQYF.

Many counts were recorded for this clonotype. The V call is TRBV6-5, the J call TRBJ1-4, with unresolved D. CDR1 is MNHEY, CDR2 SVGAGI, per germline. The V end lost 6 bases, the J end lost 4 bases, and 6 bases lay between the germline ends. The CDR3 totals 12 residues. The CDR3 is CASRRYNEKLFF. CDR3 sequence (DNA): TGTGCCAGCAGGCGATATAATGAAAAACTGTTTTTT.

CDR3 sequence reads: CASSLRAVEGETQYF. CDR3 nucleotides: TGCGCCAGCAGCTTAAGGGCGGTCGAGGGAGAGACCCAGTACTTC. The V gene is TRBV5-1, the J gene TRBJ2-5; D may be TRBD2 (5 bases). V gave up 2 bases and J gave up 4 bases, with 15 bases separating them. Germline CDR1 SGHRS, CDR2 YFSETQ. CDR3 size: 15 residues.

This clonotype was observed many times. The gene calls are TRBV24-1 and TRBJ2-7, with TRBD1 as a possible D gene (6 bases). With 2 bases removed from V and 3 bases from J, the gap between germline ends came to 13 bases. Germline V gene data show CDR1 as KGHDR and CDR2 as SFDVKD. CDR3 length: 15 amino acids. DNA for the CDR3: TGTGCCACCAGTGATTCGGACAGTTGTGGCTACGAGCAGTACTTC. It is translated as CATSDSDSCGYEQYF.

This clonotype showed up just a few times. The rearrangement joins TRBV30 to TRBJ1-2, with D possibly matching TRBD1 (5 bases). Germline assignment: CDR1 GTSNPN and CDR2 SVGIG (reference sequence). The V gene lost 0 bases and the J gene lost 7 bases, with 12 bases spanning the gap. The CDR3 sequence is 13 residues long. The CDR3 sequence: CAWSVIEGSGYTF. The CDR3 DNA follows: TGTGCCTGGAGTGTGATTGAGGGGAGTGGCTACACCTTC. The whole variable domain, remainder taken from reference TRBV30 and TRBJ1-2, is SQTIHQWPATLVQPVGSPLSLECTVEGTSNPNLYWYRQAAGRGLQLLFYSVGIGQISSEVPQNLSASRPQDRQFILSSKKLLLSDSGFYLCAWSVIEGSGYTFGSGTRLTVV.

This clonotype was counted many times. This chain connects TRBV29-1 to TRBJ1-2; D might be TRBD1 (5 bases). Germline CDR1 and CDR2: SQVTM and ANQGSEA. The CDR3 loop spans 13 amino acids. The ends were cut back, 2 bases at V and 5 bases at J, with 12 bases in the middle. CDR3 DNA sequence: TGCAGCGTTGAAAACGGAGGGGATTATGGCTACACCTTC. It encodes CSVENGGDYGYTF.

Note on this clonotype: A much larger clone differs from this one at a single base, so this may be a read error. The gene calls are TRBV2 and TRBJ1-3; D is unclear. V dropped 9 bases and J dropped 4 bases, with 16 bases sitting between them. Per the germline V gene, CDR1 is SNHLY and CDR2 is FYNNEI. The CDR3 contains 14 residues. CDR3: CARTGRALGNTIYF. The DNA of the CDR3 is TGTGCCAGGACCGGGAGGGCACTGGGAAACACCATATATTTT. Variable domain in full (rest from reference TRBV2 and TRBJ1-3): EPEVTQTPSHQVTQMGQEVILRCVPISNHLYFYWYRQILGQKVEFLVSFYNNEISEKSEIFDDQFSVERPDGSNFTLKIRSTKLEDSAMYFCARTGRALGNTIYFGEGSWLTVV.

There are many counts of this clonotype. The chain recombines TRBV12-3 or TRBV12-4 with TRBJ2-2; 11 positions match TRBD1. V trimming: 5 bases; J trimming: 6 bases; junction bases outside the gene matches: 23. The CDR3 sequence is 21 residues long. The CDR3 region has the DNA TGTGCCAGCAGTGCATGGGACAGGGGGTTCCATGCTCTCACCGGCGCCGGGGAGCTGTTTTTT. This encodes CASSAWDRGFHALTGAGELFF.

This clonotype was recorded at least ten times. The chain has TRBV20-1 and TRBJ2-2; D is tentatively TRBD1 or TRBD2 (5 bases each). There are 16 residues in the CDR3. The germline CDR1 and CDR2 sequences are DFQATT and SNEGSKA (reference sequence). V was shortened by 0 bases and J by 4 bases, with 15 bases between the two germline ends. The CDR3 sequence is CSARDLGGRSTGELFF. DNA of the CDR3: TGCAGTGCTAGAGATCTTGGGGGAAGAAGCACCGGGGAGCTGTTTTTT.

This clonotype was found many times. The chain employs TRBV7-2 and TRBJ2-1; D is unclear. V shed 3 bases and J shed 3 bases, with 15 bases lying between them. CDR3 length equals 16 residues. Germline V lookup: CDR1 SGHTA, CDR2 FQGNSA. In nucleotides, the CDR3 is TGTGCCAGCAGCTTCGGGCCCGGGCCCTACTACAATGAGCAGTTCTTC. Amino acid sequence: CASSFGPGPYYNEQFF.

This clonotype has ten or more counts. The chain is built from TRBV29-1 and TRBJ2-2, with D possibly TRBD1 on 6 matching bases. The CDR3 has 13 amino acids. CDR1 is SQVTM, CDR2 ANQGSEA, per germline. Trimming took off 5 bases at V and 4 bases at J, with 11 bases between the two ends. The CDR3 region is CSVRAGATGELFF. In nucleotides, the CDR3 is TGCAGCGTTCGAGCAGGGGCCACCGGGGAGCTGTTTTTT.

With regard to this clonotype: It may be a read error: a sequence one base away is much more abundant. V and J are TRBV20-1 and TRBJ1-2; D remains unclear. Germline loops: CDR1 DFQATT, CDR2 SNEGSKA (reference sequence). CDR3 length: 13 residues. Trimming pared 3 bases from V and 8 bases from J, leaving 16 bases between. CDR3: CSASPLAGKGYTF. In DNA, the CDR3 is TGCAGTGCTAGCCCCCTGGCGGGGAAAGGCTACACCTTC.

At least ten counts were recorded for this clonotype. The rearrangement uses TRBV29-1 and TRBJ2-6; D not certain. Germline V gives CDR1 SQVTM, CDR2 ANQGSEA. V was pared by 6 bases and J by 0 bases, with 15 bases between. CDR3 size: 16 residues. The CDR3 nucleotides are TGCAGCGTCTATTTGACCCAGAGCTCTGGGGCCAACGTCCTGACTTTC. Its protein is CSVYLTQSSGANVLTF.

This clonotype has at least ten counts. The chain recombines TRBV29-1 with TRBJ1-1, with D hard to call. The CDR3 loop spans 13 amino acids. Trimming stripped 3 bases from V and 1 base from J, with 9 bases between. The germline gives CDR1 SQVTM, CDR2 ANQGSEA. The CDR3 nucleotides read TGCAGCGTTGAGAACGGAGGGAACACTGAAGCTTTCTTT. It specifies CSVENGGNTEAFF.

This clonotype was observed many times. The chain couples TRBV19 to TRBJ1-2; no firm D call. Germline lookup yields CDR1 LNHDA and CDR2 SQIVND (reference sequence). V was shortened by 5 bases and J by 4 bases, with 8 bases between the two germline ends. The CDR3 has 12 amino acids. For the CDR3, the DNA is TGTGCCAGTAGTTCCCCCCGCTATGGCTACACCTTC. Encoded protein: CASSSPRYGYTF.

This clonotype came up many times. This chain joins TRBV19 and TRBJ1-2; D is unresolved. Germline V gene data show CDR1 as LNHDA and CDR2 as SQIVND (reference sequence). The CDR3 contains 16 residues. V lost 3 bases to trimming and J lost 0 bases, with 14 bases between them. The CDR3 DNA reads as TGTGCCAGTAGTATCTCGGCAGGCGCCGCTAACTATGGCTACACCTTC. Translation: CASSISAGAANYGYTF.

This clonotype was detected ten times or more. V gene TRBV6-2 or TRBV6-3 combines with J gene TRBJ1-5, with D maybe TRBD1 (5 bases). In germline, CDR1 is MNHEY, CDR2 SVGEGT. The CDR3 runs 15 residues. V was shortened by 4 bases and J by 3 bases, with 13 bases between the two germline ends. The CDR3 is CASSSVTGSNQPQHF. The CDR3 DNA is TGTGCCAGCAGTTCAGTCACAGGTTCCAATCAGCCCCAGCATTTT.

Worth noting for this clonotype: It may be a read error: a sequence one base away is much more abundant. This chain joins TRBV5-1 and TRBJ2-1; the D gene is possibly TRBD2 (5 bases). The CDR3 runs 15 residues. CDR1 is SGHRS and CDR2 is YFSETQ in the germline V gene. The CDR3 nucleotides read TGCACCAGCAGAGGACTCTCAAGCTCCTACAATGAGCAGTTCTTC. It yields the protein CTSRGLSSSYNEQFF.

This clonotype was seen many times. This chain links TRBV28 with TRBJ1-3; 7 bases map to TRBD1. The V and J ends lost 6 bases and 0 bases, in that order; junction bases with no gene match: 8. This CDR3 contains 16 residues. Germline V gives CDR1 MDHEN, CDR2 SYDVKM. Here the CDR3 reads CASRRADRASGNTIYF. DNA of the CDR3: TGTGCCAGCAGACGCGCTGACAGGGCCTCTGGAAACACCATATATTTT.

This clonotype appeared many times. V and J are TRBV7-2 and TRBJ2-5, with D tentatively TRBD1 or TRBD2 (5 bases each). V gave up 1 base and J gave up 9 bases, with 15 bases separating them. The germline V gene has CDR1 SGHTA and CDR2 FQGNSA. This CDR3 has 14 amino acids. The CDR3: CASSLDTGADSQYF. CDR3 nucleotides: TGTGCCAGCAGCTTAGACACAGGAGCGGATTCCCAGTACTTC.

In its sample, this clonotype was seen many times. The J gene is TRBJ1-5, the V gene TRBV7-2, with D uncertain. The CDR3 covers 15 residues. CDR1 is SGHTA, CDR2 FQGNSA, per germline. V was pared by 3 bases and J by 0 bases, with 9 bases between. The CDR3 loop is CASSFGRNSNQPQHF. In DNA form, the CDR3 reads TGTGCCAGCAGCTTTGGTCGTAATAGCAATCAGCCCCAGCATTTT.

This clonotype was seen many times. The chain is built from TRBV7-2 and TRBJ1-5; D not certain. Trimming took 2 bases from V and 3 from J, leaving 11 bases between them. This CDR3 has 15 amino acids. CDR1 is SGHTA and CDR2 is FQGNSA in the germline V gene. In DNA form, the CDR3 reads TGTGCCAGCAGCTTAAGGCATATTCTCAATCAGCCCCAGCATTTT. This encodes CASSLRHILNQPQHF.